This record looks at one TCR beta chain sequence and its context. Its antigen is unknown. Relative to the germline gene, one junction end is altered; a read error may explain this. Both RNA and DNA were isolated together from about 20-30 mg of bulk tissue that had not been sorted. The record originates from a study of tumor-infiltrating lymphocytes in primary liver carcinoma. Researchers generated TCR beta cDNA from around 0.55 ug of total RNA, relying on a constant-region primer. Three nested multiplex PCR rounds of slightly modified ARM-PCR generated TCR beta libraries. With TRBV1-TRBV30 forward primers and a C-beta reverse primer, the first two PCR rounds were run for around 11 cycles each. MiXCR, applied by TCRdb to the multiplex PCR reads, yields one record per CDR3 protein. In the table there are under 25,000 distinct CDR3 sequences, roughly three quarters of which are singletons. Germline V CDR1 and CDR2: SQVTM, ANQGSEA. CDR3 length: 15 amino acids.

Study results and limitations: All five tumor regions shared only about 7-25% of top clones.

The receptor's source is a woman in her twenties or thirties with primary liver carcinoma and hepatitis B virus infection. The sequenced sample consisted of liver tumor tissue from sampling region 5. Subset noted: tumor region T5, tumor centre. The chain links TRBV29-1 to TRBJ2-7; the match to TRBD2 covers 12 bases. The CDR3 region is CSVEWGETSGSKRCF. In DNA, the CDR3 is TGCAGCGTTGAATGGGGAGAGACTAGCGGGAGTAAGCGGTGCTTC.